This note documents a single T cell receptor (beta chain) sequence. This specimen comes from a study of OX40 agonist ivuxolimab in advanced cancers. At the level of the study: A partial response was reached by three patients: one with hepatocellular carcinoma and two with cutaneous melanoma.

This CDR3 contains 20 residues. Germline CDR1 is LNHDA and CDR2 is SQIVND (reference sequence). The V end lost 4 bases, the J end lost 0 bases, and 22 bases lay between the germline ends. The table came from immunoSEQ multiplex PCR; TCRdb's copy has only in-frame clones and leaves some out. The sample records 42,000 or so clones, over 75% being singletons. The source was CD4+ or CD8+ T cells sorted from blood, collected in a trial of the OX40 agonist ivuxolimab. The rearrangement joins TRBV19 to TRBJ2-6; possible D gene TRBD1, 6 bases. This sequence originates from an adult with an advanced solid tumor such as melanoma, head and neck, liver or kidney cancer. CDR3 in DNA: TGTGCCAGTAGTACCCCGGGGACATCCCGTGGACACTCTGGGGCCAACGTCCTGACTTTC. Protein product: CASSTPGTSRGHSGANVLTF.